Sequencing of this T cell receptor beta chain was carried out in a study of post-analysis software for immune sequencing data. Study context: Disease trajectories encompassed relapsing-remitting, secondary progressive and progressive-relapsing multiple sclerosis. Study observations and caveats: With F measure, samples from one preparation batch clustered together strongly. Among multiple sclerosis patients, normalized Chao1 diversity was significantly below that of controls.

Regarding this clonotype: Its matching antigen is unknown. This may be a read error, as it is one base from a much larger clone.

Unique molecular identifiers tagged the TCR beta cDNA libraries. Input of about 0.9 to 10 million T cells yielded approximately 500,000 cDNA molecules. TCRdb passed the PCR reads through MiXCR, listing each CDR3 protein once. In the table there are 170,000 or so distinct CDR3 sequences, approximately 31% of which are singletons. The TCR was taken from a girl between 5 and 17 years old with multiple sclerosis. Sample: blood.

CDR3 loop: CSAETPGYEQHF. The CDR3 region has the DNA TGCAGCGCCGAAACCCCGGGATACGAGCAGCACTTC. The genes are TRBV29-1 and TRBJ2-7, with D tentatively TRBD2 (5 bases). CDR1 and CDR2 from the germline V gene are SQVTM and ANQGSEA. This CDR3 has 12 residues.